This TCR beta chain was captured by sequencing in a study of identifying expanded T cells in peripheral blood. The CDR3 length is 13 residues. Per the germline V gene, CDR1 is MDHEN and CDR2 is SYDVKM. Trimming removed 7 bases at V and 6 bases at J, with 15 bases between. TCRdb's table, derived via immunoSEQ multiplex PCR, lists solely in-frame clones and lacks some. This sample has roughly 120,000 clones; about 85% occur once, and the top ten carry more than 6.5%. About this clone: The antigen remains undetermined.

During the collection period, no donor immune events like infections were recorded. Overall study findings and caveats: Differentially abundant clones: roughly 1.2 between replicates, about 15 at around 14 days, 19 to 20 at four. Across healthy donors, higher total template counts meant significantly greater roughly 2-week count variance.

The sequencing sample was made of blood. The chain carries TRBV28 and TRBJ1-2; D possibly corresponds to TRBD1 (6 bases). The sequence came from a person aged 18 to 75 in good health. This chain's CDR3 is CASTRRGSDGYTF. The CDR3 region has the DNA TGTGCCAGCACTCGGAGGGGGAGTGATGGCTACACCTTC.